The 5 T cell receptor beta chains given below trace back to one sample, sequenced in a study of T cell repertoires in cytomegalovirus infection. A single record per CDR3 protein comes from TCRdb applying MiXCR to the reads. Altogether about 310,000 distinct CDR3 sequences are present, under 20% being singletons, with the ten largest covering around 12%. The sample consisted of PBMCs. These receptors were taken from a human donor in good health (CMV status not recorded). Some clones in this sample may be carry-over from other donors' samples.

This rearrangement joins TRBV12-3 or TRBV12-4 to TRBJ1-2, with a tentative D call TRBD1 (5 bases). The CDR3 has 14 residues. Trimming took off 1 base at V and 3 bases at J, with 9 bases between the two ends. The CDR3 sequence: CASSLGLGDYGYTF. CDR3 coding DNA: TGTGCCAGCAGTTTAGGGTTGGGGGACTATGGCTACACCTTC.

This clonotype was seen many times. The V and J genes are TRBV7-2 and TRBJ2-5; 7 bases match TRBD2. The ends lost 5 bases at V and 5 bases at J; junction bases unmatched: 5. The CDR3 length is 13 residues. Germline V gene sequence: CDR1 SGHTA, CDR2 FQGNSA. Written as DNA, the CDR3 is TGTGCCAGCAGCACGGGACTAACGGAGACCCAGTACTTC. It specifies CASSTGLTETQYF. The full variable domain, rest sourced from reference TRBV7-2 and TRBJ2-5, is GAGVSQSPSNKVTEKGKDVELRCDPISGHTALYWYRQSLGQGLEFLIYFQGNSAPDKSGLPSDRFSAERTGGSVSTLTIQRTQQEDSAVYLCASSTGLTETQYFGPGTRLLVL.

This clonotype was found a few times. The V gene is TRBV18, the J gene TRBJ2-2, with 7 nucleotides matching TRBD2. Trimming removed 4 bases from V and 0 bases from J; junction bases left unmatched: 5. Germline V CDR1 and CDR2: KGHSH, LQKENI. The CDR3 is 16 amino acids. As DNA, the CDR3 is TGTGCCAGCTCACGACCGACTAGCCCGAACACCGGGGAGCTGTTTTTT. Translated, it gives CASSRPTSPNTGELFF.

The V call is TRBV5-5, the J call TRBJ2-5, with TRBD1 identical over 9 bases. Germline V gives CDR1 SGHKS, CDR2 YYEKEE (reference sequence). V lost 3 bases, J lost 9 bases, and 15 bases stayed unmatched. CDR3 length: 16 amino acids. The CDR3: CASSYTGTGNTVSQYF. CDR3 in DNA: TGTGCCAGCAGCTATACCGGGACAGGGAATACAGTTTCCCAGTACTTC.

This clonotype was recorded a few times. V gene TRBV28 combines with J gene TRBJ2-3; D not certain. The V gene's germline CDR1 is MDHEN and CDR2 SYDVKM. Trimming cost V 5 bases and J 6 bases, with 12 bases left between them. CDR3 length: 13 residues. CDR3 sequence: CASSRPGWDTQYF. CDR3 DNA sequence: TGTGCCAGCAGTAGACCCGGGTGGGATACGCAGTATTTT. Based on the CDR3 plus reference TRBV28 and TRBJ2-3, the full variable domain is DVKVTQSSRYLVKRTGEKVFLECVQDMDHENMFWYRQDPGLGLRLIYFSYDVKMKEKGDIPEGYSVSREKKERFSLILESASTNQTSMYLCASSRPGWDTQYFGPGTRLTVL.